What follows are 18 T cell receptor beta chains derived from one specimen sequenced in a study of response to subunit inactivated influenza vaccine. Each CDR3 protein is one row after TCRdb ran MiXCR on the RT-PCR reads. The data hold roughly 760,000 distinct CDR3 sequences, with 21% observed a single time. The sample here was PBMCs from blood, taken less than 6 days after vaccination. The receptor source for this set is a man aged 50-59 years who received an inactivated influenza vaccine.

This chain connects TRBV15 to TRBJ2-7; possible D gene TRBD1, 5 bases. Looked up from germline, CDR1 is LNHNV and CDR2 is YYDKDF (reference sequence). The CDR3 extends over 15 amino acids. Trimming stripped 0 bases from V and 4 bases from J, with 13 bases between. Here the CDR3 DNA reads TGTGCCACCAGCAGAGATGTGGGCAGGACATACGAGCAGTACTTC. Residues: CATSRDVGRTYEQYF.

This clonotype was detected ten times or more. The chain carries TRBV11-2 and TRBJ2-5, with D perhaps matching TRBD2 (6 bases). Germline CDR1 reads SGHAT; CDR2 reads FQNNGV. The ends were cut back, 8 bases at V and 4 bases at J, with 17 bases in the middle. This CDR3 is built from 14 residues. The CDR3 coding sequence is TGTGCCAGCTCCTACTCGACTAGTCGAGAGACCCAGTACTTC. As protein: CASSYSTSRETQYF.

The chain is built from TRBV4-1 and TRBJ2-7, with D tentatively TRBD1 (5 bases). The V and J ends lost 1 base and 2 bases respectively, with 12 bases between them. The germline gives CDR1 MGHRA, CDR2 YSYEKL. This CDR3 region has 15 residues. As DNA, the CDR3 is TGCGCCAGCAGCCAAGGATTGGGGCCGGCCTACGAGCAGTACTTC. Amino acids: CASSQGLGPAYEQYF.

The rearrangement uses TRBV28 and TRBJ2-1, with 10 nucleotides matching TRBD2. The CDR3 totals 18 residues. The J segment lost 6 bases and the V segment lost 5 bases, leaving 16 bases of the junction unmatched. Germline loops: CDR1 MDHEN, CDR2 SYDVKM. As DNA, the CDR3 is TGTGCCAGCAGTCCCTCGGGGCTAGCGGGAGTAGTTATCAATGAGCAGTTCTTC. It specifies CASSPSGLAGVVINEQFF.

The chain has TRBV5-1 and TRBJ2-7; TRBD1 might be the D (7 bases). CDR3 length: 14 residues. In germline, CDR1 is SGHRS, CDR2 YFSETQ. The ends were cut back, 4 bases at V and 3 bases at J, with 14 bases in the middle. CDR3 DNA sequence: TGCGCCAGCAGCACTCGACAGGGAGGCTACGAGCAGTACTTC. This gives the protein CASSTRQGGYEQYF.

This clonotype was detected only a few times. The chain links TRBV29-1 to TRBJ1-1; possibly TRBD1 for D (5 bases). V lost 6 bases to trimming and J lost 10 bases, with 18 bases between them. The CDR3 spans 12 residues. Germline CDR1 and CDR2: SQVTM and ANQGSEA. In DNA, the CDR3 is TGCAGCGTAACCCAATCCCAGGGTGGAGCTTTCTTT. Its protein product is CSVTQSQGGAFF.

This chain connects TRBV7-2 to TRBJ2-3, with D unclear. V was clipped by 3 bases and J by 15 bases, with 13 bases between them. The CDR3 is 11 amino acids. Germline CDR1 and CDR2: SGHTA and FQGNSA. CDR3 in amino acids: CASSFTNPLYF. The DNA for the CDR3 is TGTGCCAGCAGCTTTACGAATCCCCTCTATTTT.

In this sample, this clonotype turned up a few times. This chain uses TRBV12-3 or TRBV12-4 with TRBJ2-1; 8 bases align to TRBD2. J gave up 7 bases and V 7 bases, and 9 bases lay outside the gene matches. The CDR3 covers 14 residues. The CDR3 is CASNIAGIYNEQFF. CDR3 coding DNA: TGTGCCAGCAACATAGCGGGGATTTATAATGAGCAGTTCTTC.

This clonotype was counted between two and nine times. The chain links TRBV29-1 to TRBJ2-7; 10 bases fit TRBD1. The CDR3 consists of 14 residues. The V segment lost 6 bases and the J segment 0 bases; nucleotides outside the gene matches: 5. Germline V CDR1 and CDR2: SQVTM, ANQGSEA. In nucleotides, the CDR3 is TGCAGCGTCGTGACAGGGGGCAGCTCCTACGAGCAGTACTTC. Its protein is CSVVTGGSSYEQYF.

The genes are TRBV12-3 or TRBV12-4 and TRBJ1-1; D is possibly TRBD1 (6 bases). CDR3 size: 14 residues. V was cut by 6 bases and J by 3 bases, with 14 bases left in between. Here the CDR3 DNA reads TGTGCCAGCAGGACGGGGGGCTTGGACACTGAAGCTTTCTTT. This sequence encodes CASRTGGLDTEAFF.

The chain combines TRBV30 with TRBJ2-7; TRBD2 is a possible D gene (5 bases). V was trimmed by 7 bases and J by 3 bases, leaving 13 bases between them. The germline CDR1 and CDR2 sequences are GTSNPN and SVGIG (reference sequence). The CDR3 extends over 12 amino acids. The CDR3 is CALTAGGYEQYF. CDR3 in DNA: TGTGCCTTGACTGCGGGTGGCTACGAGCAGTACTTC.

The chain combines TRBV20-1 with TRBJ2-1; 7 nucleotides align to TRBD2. V shed 6 bases and J 4 bases; nucleotides not matched to a gene: 9. The CDR3 loop spans 14 amino acids. The V gene's germline CDR1 is DFQATT and CDR2 SNEGSKA (reference sequence). In DNA form, the CDR3 reads TGCAGTGCGACCCTCGGGGGGAATTACAATGAGCAGTTCTTC. Its translation: CSATLGGNYNEQFF.

The chain employs TRBV4-2 and TRBJ2-7; 7 bases line up with TRBD1. The CDR3 has 16 residues. Germline V gene lookup returns CDR1 LGHNA and CDR2 YNFKEQ. J lost 4 bases, V lost 0 bases, and 9 bases had no gene match. CDR3 coding DNA: TGTGCCAGCAGCCAAGAAGCCGCGACAGGGCTTTACGAGCAGTACTTC. Protein sequence: CASSQEAATGLYEQYF.

This clonotype appeared a few times. The chain uses TRBV20-1 and TRBJ1-2; tentatively, D is TRBD1 (6 bases). The CDR3 covers 16 residues. The V and J ends lost 6 bases and 2 bases respectively, with 22 bases between them. Germline V lookup: CDR1 DFQATT, CDR2 SNEGSKA (reference sequence). The CDR3 here is CSATSPGQSFNYGYTF. The CDR3 region has the DNA TGCAGTGCCACGAGCCCTGGACAGTCTTTCAACTATGGCTACACCTTC.

This clonotype has a handful of counts. The V call is TRBV6-6, the J call TRBJ1-3, with TRBD1 identical over 9 bases. Losses at the gene ends were 8 bases for V and 4 bases for J; bases not matched to a gene: 0. CDR1 is MNHNY, CDR2 SVGAGI, per germline (reference sequence). The CDR3 sequence is 12 residues long. The CDR3 protein is CASGTGGNTIYF. In DNA form, the CDR3 reads TGTGCCAGCGGGACAGGGGGAAACACCATATATTTT.

V and J are TRBV29-1 and TRBJ1-2; no clear D. The CDR3 sequence is 14 residues long. Trimming stripped 0 bases from V and 3 bases from J, with 11 bases between. In germline, CDR1 is SQVTM, CDR2 ANQGSEA. The CDR3 loop reads CSVEDMMRYYGYTF. The DNA for the CDR3 is TGCAGCGTTGAAGATATGATGAGGTACTATGGCTACACCTTC.

This clonotype has only a few counts. This CDR3 is CASSFGDRANSPLHF. CDR3 coding DNA: TGTGCCAGCAGTTTTGGGGACAGGGCTAATTCACCCCTCCACTTT. The chain is built from TRBV28 and TRBJ1-6, with 9 bases matching TRBD1. The CDR3 covers 15 residues. Unmatched junction bases numbered 3, after V lost 3 bases and J lost 6 bases. The germline CDR1 and CDR2 sequences are MDHEN and SYDVKM.

The V call is TRBV2, the J call TRBJ2-1, with 9 bases aligning to TRBD2. The germline CDR1 and CDR2 sequences are SNHLY and FYNNEI. This CDR3 has 15 residues. With V trimmed by 4 bases and J by 7 bases, 8 bases remained unmatched. The CDR3 sequence: CASSAAGGPMNEQFF. The DNA of the CDR3 is TGTGCCAGCAGTGCGGCGGGGGGGCCAATGAATGAGCAGTTCTTC.